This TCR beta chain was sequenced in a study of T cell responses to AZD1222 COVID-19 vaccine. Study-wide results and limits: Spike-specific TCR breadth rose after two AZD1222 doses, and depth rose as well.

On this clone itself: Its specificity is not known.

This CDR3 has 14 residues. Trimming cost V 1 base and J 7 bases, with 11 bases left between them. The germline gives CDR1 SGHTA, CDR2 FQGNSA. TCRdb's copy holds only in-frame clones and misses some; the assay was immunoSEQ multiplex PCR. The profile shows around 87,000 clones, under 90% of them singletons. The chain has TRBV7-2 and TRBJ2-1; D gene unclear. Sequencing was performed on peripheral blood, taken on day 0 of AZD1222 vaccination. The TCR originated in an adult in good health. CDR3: CASSLDYSPNEQFF. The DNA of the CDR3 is TGTGCCAGCAGCTTAGACTACTCCCCAAATGAGCAGTTCTTC.